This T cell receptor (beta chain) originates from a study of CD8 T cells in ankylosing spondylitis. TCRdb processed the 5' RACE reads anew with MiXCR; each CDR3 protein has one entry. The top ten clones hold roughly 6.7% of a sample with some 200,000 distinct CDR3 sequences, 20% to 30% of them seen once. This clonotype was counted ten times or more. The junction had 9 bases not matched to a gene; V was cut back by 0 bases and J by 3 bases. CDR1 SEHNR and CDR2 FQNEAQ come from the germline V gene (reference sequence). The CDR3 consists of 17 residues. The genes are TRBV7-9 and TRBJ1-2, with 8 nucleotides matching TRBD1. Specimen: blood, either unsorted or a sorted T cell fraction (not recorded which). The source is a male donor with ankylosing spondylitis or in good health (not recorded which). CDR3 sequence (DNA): TGTGCCAGCAGCTTAGCGCCCGGACAGGGTGATTACTATGGCTACACCTTC. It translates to CASSLAPGQGDYYGYTF.